The clone carrying this TCR beta chain appeared a few times. CDR3 length: 16 amino acids. CDR1 SNHLY and CDR2 FYNNEI come from the germline V gene. Trimming cost V 5 bases and J 0 bases, with 14 bases left between them. The data derive from a study of identical twins. From the 5' RACE reads, TCRdb called clonotypes with MiXCR, one entry per CDR3 protein. The sample records 420,000 or so distinct CDR3 sequences, less than 20% being singletons. This chain connects TRBV2 to TRBJ2-4; D is uncertain. The clonotype originates from a man aged 45-65 years in good health. The sequenced material came from naive T cells sorted from blood. CDR3 residues: CASSNVVGLAKNIQYF. In DNA form, the CDR3 reads TGTGCCAGCAGTAATGTTGTAGGCCTAGCCAAAAACATTCAGTACTTC.